This T cell receptor beta chain was captured in a study of cytomegalovirus exposure and HLA in healthy donors. Study-wide background: Later, an analysis reported that the 130 or so validation repertoires had used the same platform as the roughly 720 first-cohort repertoires.

This clone occurred once. The antigen is unknown. V lost 1 base, J lost 5 bases, and 9 bases lay in between. CDR3 size: 14 residues. Germline assignment: CDR1 SGHTA and CDR2 FQGNSA. This table comes from immunoSEQ multiplex PCR, and its TCRdb copy is limited to in-frame clones, with some not included. The table lists fewer than 85,000 clones, roughly 94% of them singletons. Study outcomes and limitations: Cytomegalovirus-associated TCR beta chains were listed, numbering 164. Reports showed the classifier diagnosing cytomegalovirus status with high specificity and sensitivity.

An approximately 120-subject validation cohort, separate from the 666-subject first cohort, supplied the donors. V and J are TRBV7-2 and TRBJ1-5; weak D call: TRBD1 (6 bases). Sequenced: PBMCs. This TCR was recovered from a woman under 30 in good health and CMV-seronegative. CDR3 nucleotide sequence: TGTGCCAGCAGCTTAGGAAACAGGGATCAGCCCCAGCATTTT. Its protein is CASSLGNRDQPQHF.